This TCR beta chain was retrieved from a study of T cells after yellow fever vaccination (dated by TCRdb to about 2019). Regarding the complete study: Libraries from fractions with low cell numbers were prepared with the SMART-Seq v4 Ultra Low Input RNA kit. Two healthy male donors made up the cohort, one aged 18 to 29 years and the other aged 30 to 40 years. Bulk PBMC replicates and cell subsets were isolated from blood drawn at multiple timepoints before and after both primary and secondary immunization. To track T-cell clones before and after primary and booster YFV17D yellow fever vaccination, bulk TCR alpha and beta repertoires were sequenced longitudinally.

What this sample's treatment or condition label stands for: live attenuated yellow fever vaccine strain. At each blood-draw timepoint, two biological replicates of bulk PBMCs were collected. A standard Ficoll-Paque protocol was used to isolate PBMCs from peripheral blood. TriZol was used to extract RNA from bulk PBMCs, from CD4 and CD8 fractions, and from dextramer-positive and dextramer-negative fractions. TCR cDNA was made using 5'RACE template switching, a step that added a universal primer site and unique molecular identifiers. Priming of cDNA synthesis was performed from both the TCR alpha and TCR beta constant segments. Library amplification used two PCR steps, and the second PCR step added sample barcodes and sequencing adapters. Sequencing of the libraries was done on either Illumina HiSeq 2500 (2x100 bp) or NovaSeq (2x150 bp). Processing in the source paper ran as follows. MIGEC handled demultiplexing of reads and collapsing into UMI consensus sequences, while MiXCR performed V(D)J alignment. Vaccine-responding clonotypes were defined with edgeR using replicate PBMC samples, requiring FDR below 0.01 and a log2 fold change above 5 up to day 15. CD4 or CD8 identity was assigned to each bulk clonotype according to whether the clonotype was present at higher abundance in the sequenced CD4 repertoire or the sequenced CD8 repertoire. TCRdb handled the public reads itself, with Q25 trimming in fastp and clone calling in MiXCR, and kept productive beta chains. Entries that share a CDR3 protein sequence are merged under the most common genes and DNA. TCRdb, not the authors, supplied the V and J calls. The sample profile shows approximately 580,000 distinct CDR3 sequences; about 17% of them were found once. The ten largest clones add up to 15% to 20% of the sample.

V gives up 5 bases and J gives up 2 bases, and the segment between their germline ends measures 12 bases. CDR1 KGHSH and CDR2 LQKENI were looked up in the germline V gene. The CDR3 has 15 amino acids, counting the end cysteine and phenylalanine. The only DNA kept is the CDR3, 45 bases in frame from the first base. The research as a whole found: A small share of clonotypes was detected in both CD4 and CD8 compartments, with the overlap likely arising from convergent recombination. After the booster, most of the clones that had expanded following primary vaccination were detected again (just under 97% of CD4 and 88% of CD8), which suggests that memory was broadly maintained. Computational filtering was needed because FACS-sorted repertoires could contain abundant contaminating clonotypes from the bulk population. Only a couple of donors were included in the study, so the extent to which the findings can be generalized is limited. Compared with the primary T-cell response, the secondary T-cell response was weaker but faster, peaking on day 5 rather than day 15.

Points on this clonotype: Its target antigen remains unknown. No much larger clone exists at a distance of one base, and base qualities are not known.

In this chain, TRBV18 is recombined with TRBJ1-4, with the D gene too uncertain to name. This TCR was sampled from a man aged 18 to 30 who received the YFV17D yellow fever vaccine. Material: PBMCs, obtained less than 6 days after the first yellow fever vaccination. The CDR3 amino acid sequence is: CASSFRGETNEKLFF. The sequenced DNA is TGTGCCAGCTCATTCCGTGGCGAGACTAATGAAAAACTGTTTTTT.